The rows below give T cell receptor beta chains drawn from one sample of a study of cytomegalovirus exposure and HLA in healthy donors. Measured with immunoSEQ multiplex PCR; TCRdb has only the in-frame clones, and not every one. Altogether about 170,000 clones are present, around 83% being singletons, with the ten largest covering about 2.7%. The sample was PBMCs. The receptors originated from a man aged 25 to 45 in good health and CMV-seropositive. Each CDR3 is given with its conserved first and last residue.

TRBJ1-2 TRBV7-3 CASSLTGRYGYTF
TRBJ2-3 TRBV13 CASRLAGATQYF
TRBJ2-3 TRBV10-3 CAISEPGTSVTDTQYF
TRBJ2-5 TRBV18 CASSPILETQYF
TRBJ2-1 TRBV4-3 CASSQVVGREGYNEQFF
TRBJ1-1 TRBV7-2 CASSLSAGGAGLTTEAFF
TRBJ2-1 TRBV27 CASSPSGAIYNEQFF
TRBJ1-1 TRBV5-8 CASSRQGRGTEAFF
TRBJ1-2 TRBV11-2 CASRRTGRSYGYTF
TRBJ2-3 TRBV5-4 CASRPSSGRSTDTQYF
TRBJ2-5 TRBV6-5 CASQDRTGGGETQYF
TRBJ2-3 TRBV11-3 CASSLLAGGSTDTQYF
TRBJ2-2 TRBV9 CASSVRGNTGELFF
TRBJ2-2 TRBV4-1 CASSQEIAAGGELFF
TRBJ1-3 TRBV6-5 CASSSSPSGNTIYF
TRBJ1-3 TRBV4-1 CASSQVEGGISGNTIYF
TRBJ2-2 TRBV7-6 CASGLTTGELFF
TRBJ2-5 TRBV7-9 CASSRDSQETQYF
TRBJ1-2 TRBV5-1 CASSLEGTGTYGYTF
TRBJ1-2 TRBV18 CASSPGGVAGYTF
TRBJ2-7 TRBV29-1 CSVEWGLAPYEQYF
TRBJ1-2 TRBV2 CASNGGKGTGNYGYTF
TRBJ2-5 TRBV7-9 CSSFNPGGQETQYF
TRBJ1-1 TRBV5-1 CASSSGATNTEAFF
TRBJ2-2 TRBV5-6 CASRTGVNTGELFF
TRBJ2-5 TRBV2 CASRTQAGGGETQYF
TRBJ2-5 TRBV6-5 CASSYSTQGETQYF
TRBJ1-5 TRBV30 CARGMADYQPQHF
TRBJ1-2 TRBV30 CAWRGAGANYGYTF
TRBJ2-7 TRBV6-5 CAVARTRGEQYF
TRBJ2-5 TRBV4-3 CASSQAGTPQETQYF
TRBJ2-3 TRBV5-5 CASSFMREADTQYF
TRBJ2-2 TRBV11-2 CASSQLAGANTGELFF
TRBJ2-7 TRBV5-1 CASRPGSTSGSIREQYF
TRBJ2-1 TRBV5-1 CASSHPGGNEQFF
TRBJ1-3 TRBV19 CASSIPGTQSGNTIYF
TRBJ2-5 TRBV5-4 CASSSSGAQETQYF
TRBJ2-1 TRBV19 CASSLRRPNNEQFF
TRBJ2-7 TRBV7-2 CASSFRQGAQYEQYF
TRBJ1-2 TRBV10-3 CAISASQGRGYDGYTF
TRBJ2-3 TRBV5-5 CASSKGGTSGSTDTQYF
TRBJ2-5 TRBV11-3 CASSLEGRTYQETQYF
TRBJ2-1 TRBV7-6 CASSLEGQRVYNEQFF
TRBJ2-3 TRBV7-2 CASTQLAGGPVVITDTQYF
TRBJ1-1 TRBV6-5 CASSTGGAPEAFF
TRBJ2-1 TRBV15 CATSRERVWGQGSTEQFF
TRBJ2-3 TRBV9 CASSVESGRVPDTQYF
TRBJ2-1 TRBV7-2 CASSPYVAGGYNEQFF
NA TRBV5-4 CASSPRAGGSSFTYEQYF
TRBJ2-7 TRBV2 CASIESLAGHYEQYF
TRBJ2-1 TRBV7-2 CASSSLNEQFF
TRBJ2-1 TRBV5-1 CASSLEAGMVPFF
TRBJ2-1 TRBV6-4 CASTHIAGGFNEQFF